A selection of T cell receptor beta chains follows, all from one sample in a study of blood T cell repertoires in COVID-19. Using immunoSEQ multiplex PCR, the repertoire was profiled, and TCRdb retains in-frame clones only, with some absent. The sample carries fewer than 300,000 clones, approximately 91% recorded once. The specimen sequenced was PBMCs or T cells enriched from blood (not recorded which). Receptors were obtained from a middle-aged woman with acute COVID-19. Both conserved end residues are part of each CDR3. Fields, in order: CDR3 protein, CDR3 DNA, clone size, D gene, J gene, CDR3 length, V gene. The D gene is left open where the match is weak. Some rows mark clone size as missing; the rest say once, few, many or name a class of expanded clone.

CSASLAGGGNNEQFF | TGCAGTGCTAGTCTAGCGGGAGGAGGGAACAATGAGCAGTTCTTC | . | TRBD2 | TRBJ2-1 | 15 | TRBV20-1
CASNPTMNTEAFF | TGTGCCAGCAACCCAACAATGAACACTGAAGCTTTCTTT | once | . | TRBJ1-1 | 13 | TRBV6-5
CASSLDRVHGYTF | TGTGCCAGCAGCCTGGACAGGGTCCATGGCTACACCTTC | . | TRBD1 | TRBJ1-2 | 13 | TRBV14
CSASDRSWTGSYGYTF | TGCAGTGCTAGTGATCGTTCGTGGACAGGGTCCTATGGCTACACCTTC | . | TRBD1 | TRBJ1-2 | 16 | TRBV20-1
CASSLSPGDTQYF | TGTGCCAGCAGCCTCTCCCCGGGTGATACGCAGTATTTT | . | . | TRBJ2-3 | 13 | TRBV7-3
CASSVDGETYEQYF | TGTGCCAGCAGCGTAGATGGGGAGACCTACGAGCAGTACTTC | . | . | TRBJ2-7 | 14 | TRBV9
CASSLPGGETQYF | TGTGCCAGCAGCTTGCCAGGGGGAGAGACCCAGTACTTC | . | TRBD1 | TRBJ2-5 | 13 | TRBV5-4
CASMRTAGLQNTEAFF | TGTGCCAGTATGCGGACCGCGGGACTACAGAACACTGAAGCTTTCTTT | . | . | TRBJ1-1 | 16 | TRBV19
CASSLGTGANTEAFF | TGTGCCAGCAGCTTAGGGACAGGGGCGAACACTGAAGCTTTCTTT | . | TRBD1 | TRBJ1-1 | 15 | TRBV11-3
CASSLGVNYGYTF | TGTGCCAGCAGCTTGGGAGTTAACTATGGCTACACCTTC | once | . | TRBJ1-2 | 13 | TRBV5-4
CASSPTTGYEQYF | TGTGCCAGCAGCCCTACGACAGGATACGAGCAGTACTTC | few | . | TRBJ2-7 | 13 | TRBV9
CASSPAGDYGYTF | TGCGCCAGCAGCCCGGCGGGGGACTATGGCTACACCTTC | . | . | TRBJ1-2 | 13 | TRBV5-1
CASRRLAGAKLNTDTQYF | TGTGCCAGCAGACGGCTAGCGGGGGCCAAACTTAACACAGATACGCAGTATTTT | . | TRBD2 | TRBJ2-3 | 18 | TRBV2
CAISEGRNSNQPQHF | TGTGCCATCAGTGAGGGGAGAAATAGCAATCAGCCCCAGCATTTT | few | . | TRBJ1-5 | 15 | TRBV10-3
CASKPSRGGEDTEAFF | TGTGCCAGCAAGCCTTCCAGGGGAGGGGAGGACACTGAAGCTTTCTTT | . | . | TRBJ1-1 | 16 | TRBV21-1
CASSRRDRVTDTQYF | TGTGCCAGCAGCCGCAGGGACAGGGTCACAGATACGCAGTATTTT | once | TRBD1 | TRBJ2-3 | 15 | TRBV3-1/TRBV3-2
CASTLNRGPDTQYF | TGTGCCAGCACCCTAAACAGGGGCCCAGATACGCAGTATTTT | . | TRBD1 | TRBJ2-3 | 14 | TRBV6-5
CASSVGRGGNSPLHF | TGTGCCAGCAGTGTGGGGCGAGGGGGTAATTCACCCCTCCACTTT | . | . | TRBJ1-6 | 15 | TRBV2
CASFTWTGTPGYTF | TGTGCCAGTTTTACCTGGACAGGGACCCCTGGCTACACCTTC | . | TRBD1 | TRBJ1-2 | 14 | TRBV2
CSARDWKDSTF | TGCAGTGCTAGAGATTGGAAGGACAGCACTTTC | . | . | TRBJ2-7 | 11 | TRBV20-1
CASSGQGSNEKLFF | TGCGCCAGCAGCGGACAGGGTTCTAATGAAAAACTGTTTTTT | few | TRBD1 | TRBJ1-4 | 14 | TRBV5-1
CASPTGVTQYF | TGTGCCAGCCCAACGGGGGTTACGCAGTATTTT | . | . | TRBJ2-3 | 11 | TRBV27
CASSFNAGTGNEKLFF | TGTGCCAGCAGCTTTAATGCCGGGACAGGAAATGAAAAACTGTTTTTT | . | TRBD1 | TRBJ1-4 | 16 | TRBV3-1/TRBV3-2
CASQDRDHNEQFF | TGTGCCAGCCAAGACAGGGACCACAATGAGCAGTTCTTC | once | TRBD1 | TRBJ2-1 | 13 | TRBV18
CATSGQERLNTEAFF | TGTGCCACCAGCGGACAGGAAAGGTTGAACACTGAAGCTTTCTTT | . | TRBD1 | TRBJ1-1 | 15 | TRBV15
CASSVGRASGRRGNEQFF | TGTGCCAGCAGCGTAGGTCGGGCTAGCGGGAGACGGGGCAATGAGCAGTTCTTC | once | TRBD2 | TRBJ2-1 | 18 | TRBV9
CASRPPSRGNEKLFF | TGTGCCAGCAGGCCCCCGAGTAGGGGAAATGAAAAACTGTTTTTT | . | . | TRBJ1-4 | 15 | TRBV7-6
CASSQRQETQYF | TGCGCCAGCAGCCAGCGCCAAGAGACCCAGTACTTC | . | . | TRBJ2-5 | 12 | TRBV5-1
CASSFSGTRAFF | TGTGCCAGCAGTTTCTCCGGGACTCGAGCTTTCTTT | . | . | TRBJ1-1 | 12 | TRBV12-3/TRBV12-4
CASSGPAQGLSNQPQHF | TGTGCCAGCAGTGGACCCGCCCAGGGTTTAAGCAATCAGCCCCAGCATTTT | . | . | TRBJ1-5 | 17 | TRBV2
CASSQDGVAGNQQYF | TGTGCCAGCAGCCAAGATGGGGTAGCGGGCAATCAGCAGTATTTT | once | TRBD2 | TRBJ2-3 | 15 | TRBV4-2
CASSVYLPTGQAYEQYF | TGTGCCAGCAGTGTATATCTACCCACGGGACAAGCCTACGAGCAGTACTTC | . | . | TRBJ2-7 | 17 | TRBV2
CASSETSDGGADTQYF | TGTGCCAGCAGTGAGACTAGCGACGGTGGGGCAGATACGCAGTATTTT | . | TRBD2 | TRBJ2-3 | 16 | TRBV6-4
CSASLPTSVPQETQYF | TGCAGTGCTAGTTTGCCGACTAGCGTCCCGCAAGAGACCCAGTACTTC | . | TRBD2 | TRBJ2-5 | 16 | TRBV20-1
CASSLGLEQYF | TGTGCCAGCAGCTTGGGGCTGGAGCAGTACTTC | . | . | TRBJ2-7 | 11 | TRBV7-9
CASSPRSGVVTDTQYF | TGTGCCAGCAGCCCAAGGTCAGGGGTGGTCACAGATACGCAGTATTTT | . | . | TRBJ2-3 | 16 | TRBV13
CASSFGGAHTDTQYF | TGCGCCAGCAGCTTTGGTGGGGCCCACACAGATACGCAGTATTTT | . | . | TRBJ2-3 | 15 | TRBV5-1
CASSLNSGNGYTF | TGTGCCAGCAGCTTAAACTCGGGAAATGGCTACACCTTC | . | . | TRBJ1-2 | 13 | TRBV7-3
CSVSYRGQNTEAFF | TGCAGCGTGTCGTACAGGGGGCAGAACACTGAAGCTTTCTTT | . | TRBD1 | TRBJ1-1 | 14 | TRBV29-1
CASSPDRERYGYTF | TGTGCCAGCAGCCCCGACAGGGAGAGATATGGCTACACCTTC | . | TRBD1 | TRBJ1-2 | 14 | TRBV5-5
CASSDPGRVFGYTF | TGCGCCAGCAGCGACCCGGGCAGGGTCTTTGGCTACACCTTC | once | . | TRBJ1-2 | 14 | TRBV5-1
CASRGGTATNEKLFF | TGCGCCAGCAGAGGGGGCACTGCAACTAATGAAAAACTGTTTTTT | . | TRBD1 | TRBJ1-4 | 15 | TRBV5-1
CASTDDSSDTEAFF | TGTGCCAGTACCGATGACAGTTCTGACACTGAAGCTTTCTTT | . | . | TRBJ1-1 | 14 | TRBV19
CASSLIGQGYGYTF | TGTGCCAGCAGCTTAATCGGACAGGGCTATGGCTACACCTTC | . | TRBD1 | TRBJ1-2 | 14 | TRBV7-8
CSVDATGLWGYDTQYF | TGCAGCGTTGATGCGACAGGGCTTTGGGGATACGATACGCAGTATTTT | . | TRBD1 | TRBJ2-3 | 16 | TRBV29-1
CASSLGGASAKGYTF | TGTGCCAGCAGTTTAGGAGGGGCTTCCGCGAAGGGCTACACCTTC | . | . | TRBJ1-2 | 15 | TRBV28
CASREDRGWQPQHF | TGTGCCAGCAGAGAAGACAGGGGGTGGCAGCCCCAGCATTTT | . | TRBD1 | TRBJ1-5 | 14 | TRBV6-1
CATSERTGLLFF | TGTGCCACCAGTGAAAGGACAGGGCTTCTGTTCTTC | . | TRBD1 | TRBJ2-1 | 12 | TRBV24-1
CASTTYWTEDYGYTF | TGTGCCAGTACCACCTACTGGACAGAGGACTATGGCTACACCTTC | . | . | TRBJ1-2 | 15 | TRBV19
CAWSLGVGGYTF | TGTGCCTGGAGTTTGGGAGTCGGTGGCTACACCTTC | . | . | TRBJ1-2 | 12 | TRBV30
CASSRNPFGGGATGELFF | TGTGCCAGCAGCCGGAACCCCTTTGGCGGGGGAGCAACCGGGGAGCTGTTTTTT | . | TRBD2 | TRBJ2-2 | 18 | TRBV7-7